This T cell receptor beta chain was recovered during a study of control samples from healthy donors and cancer patients. From germline, CDR1 is LNHDA and CDR2 SQIVND (reference sequence). CDR3 length: 11 residues. V dropped 6 bases and J dropped 1 base, with 3 bases sitting between them. Method: immunoSEQ multiplex PCR; TCRdb's copy keeps in-frame clones and lacks some. The table shows about 200,000 clones, with around 93% occurring only once. This sequence originates from a young man in good health. V is TRBV19 and J is TRBJ1-1; D ambiguous. Sequencing input: blood. The CDR3 sequence: CASSENTEAFF. The CDR3 coding sequence is TGTGCCAGTAGCGAGAACACTGAAGCTTTCTTT. The whole variable domain, filled in from reference TRBV19 and TRBJ1-1, reads DGGITQSPKYLFRKEGQNVTLSCEQNLNHDAMYWYRQDPGQGLRLIYYSQIVNDFQKGDIAEGYSVSREKKESFPLTVTSAQKNPTAFYLCASSENTEAFFGQGTRLTVV.